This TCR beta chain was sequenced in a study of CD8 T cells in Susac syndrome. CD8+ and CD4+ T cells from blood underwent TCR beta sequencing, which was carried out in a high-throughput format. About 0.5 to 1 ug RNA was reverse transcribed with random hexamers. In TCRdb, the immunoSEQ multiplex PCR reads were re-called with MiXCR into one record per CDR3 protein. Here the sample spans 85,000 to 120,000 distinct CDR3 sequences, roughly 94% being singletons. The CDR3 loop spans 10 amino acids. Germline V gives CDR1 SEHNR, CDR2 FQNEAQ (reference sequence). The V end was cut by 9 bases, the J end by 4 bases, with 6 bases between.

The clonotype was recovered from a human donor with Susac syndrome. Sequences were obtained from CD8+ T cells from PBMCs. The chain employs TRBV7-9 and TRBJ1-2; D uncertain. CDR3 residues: CARIRYGYTF. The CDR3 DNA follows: TGTGCCAGGATCCGCTATGGCTACACCTTC.